The 12 T cell receptor beta chains below were found in one sample sequenced in a study of blood T cells in healthy people across ages. Through a sample-barcoded 5' primer and a J-beta primer mix, a second PCR was run for roughly 6 to 11 cycles. TCRdb itself ran the 5' RACE reads through MiXCR, one entry per CDR3 protein. Of around 1,100,000 distinct CDR3 sequences listed, roughly two fifths are singletons. The source material was blood. The receptors come from a man between 18 and 35 years old in good health.

In the case of this clonotype: At one end, the junction sequence differs from germline, possibly due to a read error. This chain uses TRBV2 with TRBJ2-7; D is possibly TRBD1 or TRBD2 (5 bases each). Germline-derived CDR1 and CDR2 are SNHLY and FYNNEI. The CDR3 has 13 residues. The CDR3, as DNA: TGTGCCAGCAGTGTGAGGGGCCAATACGGGCAGTACTTC. This translates into CASSVRGQYGQYF.

There are many counts of this clonotype. The CDR3 DNA follows: TGCGCCAGCAGCCAAGATGGAGGACAGGGATCCTCCTATGGCTACACCTTC. It translates to CASSQDGGQGSSYGYTF. The V and J genes are TRBV4-3 and TRBJ1-2, with TRBD1 matching 8 bases. V was pared by 0 bases and J by 4 bases, with 10 bases of the junction left unmatched. Germline V gene sequence: CDR1 LGHNA, CDR2 YSLEER. This CDR3 has 17 residues.

This chain links TRBV3-1 with TRBJ1-2; D unresolved. The CDR3 has 17 residues. V was cut by 4 bases and J by 4 bases, with 22 bases left in between. The V gene's germline CDR1 is LGHDT and CDR2 YNNKEL (reference sequence). The CDR3 DNA is TGTGCCAGCAGCCCCACCCCCCCGGCCGGACCGCTCTATGGCTACACCTTC. Protein product: CASSPTPPAGPLYGYTF.

This clonotype was observed once. The chain employs TRBV11-2 and TRBJ1-1, with D tentatively TRBD1 (6 bases). Germline V gives CDR1 SGHAT, CDR2 FQNNGV. The CDR3 contains 15 residues. Trimming stripped 5 bases from V and 4 bases from J, with 17 bases between. CDR3 sequence reads: CASSPVTGRATEAFF. The CDR3 DNA reads as TGTGCCAGCAGCCCGGTTACAGGGAGGGCCACTGAAGCTTTCTTT.

The rearrangement joins TRBV10-3 to TRBJ1-2; D gene ambiguous. The ends were cut back, 4 bases at V and 6 bases at J, with 12 bases in the middle. Looked up from germline, CDR1 is ENHRY and CDR2 is SYGVKD. The CDR3 is made up of 13 amino acids. CDR3 protein: CAISAGEANGYTF. CDR3 bases: TGTGCCATCAGTGCTGGGGAGGCGAATGGCTACACCTTC.

There are a few counts of this clonotype. This chain joins TRBV12-3 or TRBV12-4 and TRBJ2-7; 7 bases line up with TRBD1. The CDR3 runs 15 residues. With V trimmed by 5 bases and J by 0 bases, 7 bases remained unmatched. Here the CDR3 reads CASSPRDSNSYEQYF. The CDR3 bases are TGTGCCAGCAGTCCCCGGGACAGCAACTCCTACGAGCAGTACTTC.

The gene calls are TRBV4-3 and TRBJ1-1, with 7 bases lining up with TRBD1. CDR1 is LGHNA, CDR2 YSLEER, per germline. V dropped 4 bases and J dropped 1; count of bases not matched to a gene: 9. The CDR3 has 16 amino acids. CDR3 nucleotides: TGCGCCAGCAGCCCGCACCGGGGACAGCCGAACACTGAAGCTTTCTTT. This encodes CASSPHRGQPNTEAFF.

The rearrangement uses TRBV12-3 or TRBV12-4 and TRBJ1-3; D not resolved. The CDR3 sequence is 16 residues long. V lost 7 bases and J lost 0, with 16 bases in between. This CDR3 reads CASTHAGPLSGNTIYF. CDR3 nucleotides: TGTGCCAGCACTCACGCCGGGCCGCTCTCTGGAAACACCATATATTTT.

This sequence joins TRBV6-5 and TRBJ1-2; D is unresolved. CDR1 is MNHEY and CDR2 is SVGAGI in the germline V gene. V lost 7 bases and J 0 bases, leaving 9 bases between the germline ends. The CDR3 has 13 amino acids. The DNA for the CDR3 is TGTGCCAGCACGGCCAGAGCTAACTATGGCTACACCTTC. It encodes CASTARANYGYTF.

This clonotype has only a few counts. This chain links TRBV27 with TRBJ2-1; the D is unclear. The CDR3 consists of 14 residues. Germline CDR1 MNHEY, CDR2 SMNVEV (reference sequence). Trimming stripped 4 bases from V and 6 bases from J, with 13 bases between. The CDR3 loop is CASSSTDPPNEQFF. The DNA of the CDR3 is TGTGCCAGCAGTTCGACTGACCCACCCAATGAGCAGTTCTTC.

V gene TRBV5-1 combines with J gene TRBJ2-2; D call uncertain. V lost 0 bases, J lost 4 bases, and 10 bases lay in between. Per the germline V gene, CDR1 is SGHRS and CDR2 is YFSETQ. CDR3 length equals 15 residues. The CDR3 coding sequence is TGCGCCAGCAGCTTGGGACGCACGACCACCGGGGAGCTGTTTTTT. Its translation is CASSLGRTTTGELFF.

This clonotype was observed many times. V usage is TRBV20-1 and J usage is TRBJ1-2; D might be TRBD1 (5 bases). Trimming pared 3 bases from V and 8 bases from J, leaving 13 bases between. Germline V gene sequence: CDR1 DFQATT, CDR2 SNEGSKA (reference sequence). This CDR3 is 12 amino acids long. The CDR3 here is CSASDSLWGYTF. Written as DNA, the CDR3 is TGCAGTGCTAGCGACAGTCTATGGGGCTACACCTTC.